This is a list of T cell receptor beta chains from one sample in a study of CD8 T cells in ankylosing spondylitis. TCRdb ran MiXCR on the 5' RACE reads and lists one entry per CDR3 protein. The sample gives 200,000 to 250,000 distinct CDR3 sequences, 7% to 8% of which show up once; more than 13% is in the top ten. The specimen was blood, either unsorted or a sorted T cell fraction (not recorded which). The receptors here all came from a male donor with ankylosing spondylitis. The CDR3 runs from the conserved cysteine through the conserved F or W. A D gene is named only where the DNA matches it firmly.

d_call j_call v_call cdr3_aa
. TRBJ1-2 TRBV7-9 CASSTSIFGGYTF
TRBD2 TRBJ2-2 TRBV28 CASIAGSAGGPGELFF
. TRBJ2-3 TRBV11-3 CASSWKHATDTQYF
TRBD1 TRBJ2-6 TRBV23-1 CASSQCSGQVFSGANVLTF
. TRBJ2-7 TRBV6-2/TRBV6-3 CASRQTSGLREQYF
. TRBJ1-2 TRBV4-2 CASSQVGRYYGYTF
. TRBJ1-2 TRBV20-1 CSARDLFGTGNYGYTF
. TRBJ2-2 TRBV4-3 CASSQGAYATTGELFF
. TRBJ2-3 TRBV29-1 CSDTEGGTQYF
TRBD1 TRBJ2-4 TRBV7-2 CASSLARTGFERAKNIQYF
. TRBJ2-1 TRBV4-3 CASSAGAETSYNEQFF
. TRBJ2-5 TRBV11-3 CASSLVFAGWFETQYF
. TRBJ2-4 TRBV11-2 CASGKQAKNIQYF
. TRBJ2-1 TRBV5-6 CASSLDAGGEQFF
. TRBJ1-5 TRBV6-1 CASEGRTGNQPQHF
TRBD2 TRBJ2-7 TRBV27 CASRPGGPDYEQYF
TRBD2 TRBJ2-1 TRBV2 CASSGTSGREYNEQFF
TRBD1 TRBJ1-5 TRBV3-1 CASSRGTGDNQPQHF
. TRBJ2-3 TRBV15 CATSRLGSRATDTQYF
. TRBJ2-3 TRBV7-9 CASSLVSTTDTQYF
. TRBJ1-2 TRBV29-1 CSVEGDTTYGYTF
. TRBJ1-4 TRBV5-1 CASSLGQEEWEKLFF
TRBD2 TRBJ2-3 TRBV7-6 CASSYLGGRAKDTQYF
. TRBJ2-1 TRBV10-3 CAISAGNEQFF
. TRBJ2-7 TRBV10-3 CATSLDGSYEQYF
TRBD1 TRBJ2-1 TRBV6-5 CASSSDRETLYNEQFF
TRBD1 TRBJ1-2 TRBV29-1 CSVAPTGAYYGYTF
. TRBJ2-7 TRBV29-1 CSVGGAEQYF
. TRBJ2-3 TRBV4-3 CASSSSRGGLDTQYF
TRBD2 TRBJ2-3 TRBV20-1 CSAREGAGGLRDTQYF
. TRBJ1-1 TRBV5-1 CASSLATGGQKNTEAFF
. TRBJ1-1 TRBV4-3 CASSQEWGGNTEAFF
TRBD1 TRBJ2-7 TRBV6-2/TRBV6-3 CASSYNRDRGGGYEQYF
TRBD2 TRBJ2-3 TRBV19 CASRTGTRSSSTDTQYF
. TRBJ1-1 TRBV20-1 CSARDSRITEAFF
. TRBJ2-1 TRBV7-2 CASSSQPGLPGNEQFF
. TRBJ2-1 TRBV18 CASSTQSHGSSYNEQFF
. TRBJ1-2 TRBV28 CASSLPIGANYGYTF
. TRBJ2-7 TRBV29-1 CSVEMTPTAYEQYF
TRBD2 TRBJ2-5 TRBV19 CASSIDPFSGVQAQYF
TRBD2 TRBJ2-2 TRBV7-8 CASSLVGEGTGELFF
TRBD1 TRBJ2-5 TRBV7-8 CASSFGTGQGFQETQYF
. TRBJ1-2 TRBV5-5 CASSFISGTYGYTF
. TRBJ2-7 TRBV7-1 CASSMTSGYEQYF
. TRBJ1-1 TRBV29-1 CSVENARVEAFF
. TRBJ2-5 TRBV5-1 CASSTGSVKGQETQYF
. TRBJ1-1 TRBV7-2 CITTMNTEAFF
TRBD2 TRBJ2-1 TRBV6-7 CASSYLTTPGLAHNEQFF
. TRBJ2-3 TRBV21-1 CASSDRTRDRGTDTQYF
TRBD1 TRBJ2-2 TRBV10-3 CAISATTGVTGELFF
. TRBJ2-7 TRBV27 CASSSFGQPYEQYF